A single sample is the source of the 16 T cell receptor beta chains below, sequenced in a study of T cell repertoires in cytomegalovirus infection. TCRdb reprocessed the reads with MiXCR, giving one entry per CDR3 protein. The sample lists a few hundred thousand distinct CDR3 sequences; about a sixth were seen once. The sample comprised PBMCs. Receptors originate from a human donor in good health (CMV status not recorded). Some clones in this sample may be carry-over from other donors' samples.

This clonotype was detected many times. The chain carries TRBV6-5 and TRBJ2-3, with 10 positions matching TRBD2. V lost 2 bases, J lost 2 bases, and 7 bases stayed unmatched. From germline, CDR1 is MNHEY and CDR2 SVGAGI. The CDR3 spans 17 residues. The CDR3 loop is CASSYGSGGAPTDTQYF. CDR3 bases: TGTGCCAGCAGTTACGGAAGCGGGGGGGCCCCCACAGATACGCAGTATTTT.

V and J are TRBV20-1 and TRBJ2-3, with 7 bases aligning to TRBD1. Germline V gene lookup returns CDR1 DFQATT and CDR2 SNEGSKA (reference sequence). Trimming took 5 bases from V and 2 from J; bases not matched to a gene: 10. The CDR3 is 15 residues long. The CDR3 region is CSAPKTGRFTDTQYF. The CDR3 DNA reads TGCAGTGCTCCCAAGACAGGGAGATTCACAGATACGCAGTATTTT.

The chain carries TRBV6-2 or TRBV6-3 and TRBJ1-2; no firm D call. V was shortened by 7 bases and J by 0 bases, with 12 bases between the two germline ends. Germline V gene sequence: CDR1 MNHEY, CDR2 SVGEGT. The CDR3 is 14 amino acids. The CDR3, as DNA: TGTGCCAGCACCGAAGGGTCGCCTAACTATGGCTACACCTTC. As protein: CASTEGSPNYGYTF.

This clonotype occurred a few times. This sequence joins TRBV5-4 and TRBJ1-1; D is unclear. V was trimmed by 1 base and J by 3 bases, leaving 10 bases between them. Per the germline V gene, CDR1 is SGHNT and CDR2 is YYREEE (reference sequence). This CDR3 is 14 amino acids long. CDR3 DNA sequence: TGTGCCAGCAGCTTGTTTAGTATTGACACTGAAGCTTTCTTT. Its protein product is CASSLFSIDTEAFF.

This clonotype was seen a handful of times. V is TRBV20-1 and J is TRBJ1-6; the match to TRBD1 covers 8 bases. Germline CDR1 is DFQATT and CDR2 is SNEGSKA (reference sequence). This CDR3 is 18 amino acids long. V lost 0 bases to trimming and J lost 6 bases; unmatched junction nucleotides: 13. CDR3 in amino acids: CSARDPEKQGDSNSPLHF. The CDR3 DNA sequence: TGCAGTGCTAGAGACCCTGAGAAACAGGGGGACAGTAATTCACCCCTCCACTTT.

In this sample, this clonotype turned up a few times. This chain uses TRBV6-5 with TRBJ2-7; D gene unclear. Germline lookup yields CDR1 MNHEY and CDR2 SVGAGI. The V and J ends lost 8 bases and 5 bases respectively, with 10 bases between them. The CDR3 is 11 residues long. CDR3 DNA sequence: TGTGCCAGCCATCAGAACAACGAGCAGTACTTC. This codes for CASHQNNEQYF.

This clonotype was recorded many times. The V gene is TRBV7-9, the J gene TRBJ1-6; TRBD1 aligns across 9 bases. The CDR3 length is 15 residues. CDR1 and CDR2 from the germline V gene are SEHNR and FQNEAQ (reference sequence). The ends lost 5 bases at V and 9 bases at J; junction bases unmatched: 8. Here the CDR3 reads CASSPTGTGRSPLHF. In DNA form, the CDR3 reads TGTGCCAGCAGCCCAACCGGGACAGGGCGTTCACCCCTCCACTTT. Based on the CDR3 plus reference TRBV7-9 and TRBJ1-6, the full variable domain is DTGVSQNPRHKITKRGQNVTFRCDPISEHNRLYWYRQTLGQGPEFLTYFQNEAQLEKSRLLSDRFSAERPKGSFSTLEIQRTEQGDSAMYLCASSPTGTGRSPLHFGNGTRLTVT.

This clonotype was counted ten times or more. The rearrangement uses TRBV7-8 and TRBJ2-1; D is ambiguous. Germline V gene sequence: CDR1 SGHVS, CDR2 FQNEAQ. V was clipped by 0 bases and J by 0 bases, with 12 bases between them. The CDR3 contains 17 residues. The CDR3 loop is CASSLARLGSSYNEQFF. CDR3 bases: TGTGCCAGCAGCTTAGCGCGCCTAGGCAGCTCCTACAATGAGCAGTTCTTC.

V is TRBV19 and J is TRBJ2-2; 7 bases are shared with TRBD1. CDR1 and CDR2 from the germline V gene are LNHDA and SQIVND (reference sequence). This CDR3 spans 16 amino acids. After removal of 5 bases from V and 4 bases from J, the junction contained 10 bases not matched to a gene. CDR3 in amino acids: CASSLPQGLGTGELFF. CDR3 DNA sequence: TGTGCCAGTAGTTTACCACAGGGGCTCGGCACCGGGGAGCTGTTTTTT.

This clonotype came up a few times. The chain combines TRBV12-3 or TRBV12-4 with TRBJ1-4; D call uncertain. The CDR3 loop spans 14 amino acids. V was trimmed by 3 bases and J by 7 bases, leaving 12 bases between them. The CDR3 coding sequence is TGTGCCAGCAGTTTGGACTCTACCCTTGAAAAACTGTTTTTT. Its translation is CASSLDSTLEKLFF.

The J gene is TRBJ2-2, the V gene TRBV19; D might be TRBD1 (6 bases). V was trimmed by 7 bases and J by 5 bases, leaving 17 bases between them. Germline CDR1 and CDR2: LNHDA and SQIVND (reference sequence). This CDR3 is built from 15 residues. The CDR3, as DNA: TGTGCCAGTAAAGCAGGGGCCGTAGTGACCGGGGAGCTGTTTTTT. Protein: CASKAGAVVTGELFF.

This clonotype was seen at least ten times. CDR3 sequence reads: CASSLAIVETQYF. CDR3 nucleotides: TGTGCCAGCAGCTTGGCCATTGTAGAGACCCAGTACTTC. The chain has TRBV7-2 and TRBJ2-5; D ambiguous. This CDR3 is 13 amino acids long. The ends were cut back, 3 bases at V and 4 bases at J, with 9 bases in the middle. The germline gives CDR1 SGHTA, CDR2 FQGNSA.

The table lists this clonotype with a few counts. CDR3 loop: CASSRTGGTGNTIYF. The CDR3 DNA is TGTGCCAGCAGCCGGACAGGGGGCACTGGAAACACCATATATTTT. The rearrangement uses TRBV11-2 and TRBJ1-3; TRBD1 aligns across 11 bases. Germline CDR1 is SGHAT and CDR2 is FQNNGV. CDR3 length equals 15 residues. V dropped 5 bases and J dropped 2; count of bases not matched to a gene: 2.

In this sample, this clonotype turned up a few times. The V call is TRBV12-3 or TRBV12-4, the J call TRBJ1-1; no definite D call. V shed 6 bases and J shed 1 base, with 9 bases lying between them. The length of the CDR3 is 13 residues. CDR3 nucleotide sequence: TGTGCCAGCAGGGATCCGTGGAACACTGAAGCTTTCTTT. It is translated as CASRDPWNTEAFF.

A few counts support this clonotype. The J gene is TRBJ2-5, the V gene TRBV20-1, with D perhaps matching TRBD1 (6 bases). Trimming took off 3 bases at V and 5 bases at J, with 22 bases between the two ends. Per the germline V gene, CDR1 is DFQATT and CDR2 is SNEGSKA (reference sequence). The CDR3 consists of 16 residues. In DNA form, the CDR3 reads TGCAGTGCTAGCCCGCTCCAGGGACCCCAGGGGGAGACCCAGTACTTC. Translating gives CSASPLQGPQGETQYF.

This clonotype was recorded at least ten times. The rearrangement joins TRBV20-1 to TRBJ1-2; TRBD1 matches 10 bases. Germline CDR1 and CDR2: DFQATT and SNEGSKA (reference sequence). The V gene end was trimmed by 1 base and the J gene end by 3 bases; junction bases not matched to a gene: 2. CDR3 length equals 14 residues. The CDR3, as DNA: TGCAGTGCTAGAGCCGGGACAGGGGACTATGGCTACACCTTC. It yields the protein CSARAGTGDYGYTF.